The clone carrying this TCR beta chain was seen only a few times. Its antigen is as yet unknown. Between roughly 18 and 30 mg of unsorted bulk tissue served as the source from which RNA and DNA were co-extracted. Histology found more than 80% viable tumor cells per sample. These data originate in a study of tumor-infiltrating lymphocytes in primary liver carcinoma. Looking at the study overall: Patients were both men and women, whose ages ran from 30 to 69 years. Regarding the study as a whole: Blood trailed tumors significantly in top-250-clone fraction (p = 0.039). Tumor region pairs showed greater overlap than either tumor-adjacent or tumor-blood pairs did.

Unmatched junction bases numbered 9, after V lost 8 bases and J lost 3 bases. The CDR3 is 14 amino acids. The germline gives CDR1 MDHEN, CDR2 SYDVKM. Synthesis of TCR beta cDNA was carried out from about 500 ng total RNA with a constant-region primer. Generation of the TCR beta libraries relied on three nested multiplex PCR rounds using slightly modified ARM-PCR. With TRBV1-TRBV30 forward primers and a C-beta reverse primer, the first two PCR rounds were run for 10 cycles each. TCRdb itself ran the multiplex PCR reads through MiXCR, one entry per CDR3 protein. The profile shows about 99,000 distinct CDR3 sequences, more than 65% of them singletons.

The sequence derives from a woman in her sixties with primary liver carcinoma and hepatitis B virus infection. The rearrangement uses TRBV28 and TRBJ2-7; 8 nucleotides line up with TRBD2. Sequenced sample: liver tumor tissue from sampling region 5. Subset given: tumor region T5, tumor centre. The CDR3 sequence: CASWSASGRYEQYF. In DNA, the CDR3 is TGTGCCAGCTGGAGTGCTAGCGGGCGCTACGAGCAGTACTTC.